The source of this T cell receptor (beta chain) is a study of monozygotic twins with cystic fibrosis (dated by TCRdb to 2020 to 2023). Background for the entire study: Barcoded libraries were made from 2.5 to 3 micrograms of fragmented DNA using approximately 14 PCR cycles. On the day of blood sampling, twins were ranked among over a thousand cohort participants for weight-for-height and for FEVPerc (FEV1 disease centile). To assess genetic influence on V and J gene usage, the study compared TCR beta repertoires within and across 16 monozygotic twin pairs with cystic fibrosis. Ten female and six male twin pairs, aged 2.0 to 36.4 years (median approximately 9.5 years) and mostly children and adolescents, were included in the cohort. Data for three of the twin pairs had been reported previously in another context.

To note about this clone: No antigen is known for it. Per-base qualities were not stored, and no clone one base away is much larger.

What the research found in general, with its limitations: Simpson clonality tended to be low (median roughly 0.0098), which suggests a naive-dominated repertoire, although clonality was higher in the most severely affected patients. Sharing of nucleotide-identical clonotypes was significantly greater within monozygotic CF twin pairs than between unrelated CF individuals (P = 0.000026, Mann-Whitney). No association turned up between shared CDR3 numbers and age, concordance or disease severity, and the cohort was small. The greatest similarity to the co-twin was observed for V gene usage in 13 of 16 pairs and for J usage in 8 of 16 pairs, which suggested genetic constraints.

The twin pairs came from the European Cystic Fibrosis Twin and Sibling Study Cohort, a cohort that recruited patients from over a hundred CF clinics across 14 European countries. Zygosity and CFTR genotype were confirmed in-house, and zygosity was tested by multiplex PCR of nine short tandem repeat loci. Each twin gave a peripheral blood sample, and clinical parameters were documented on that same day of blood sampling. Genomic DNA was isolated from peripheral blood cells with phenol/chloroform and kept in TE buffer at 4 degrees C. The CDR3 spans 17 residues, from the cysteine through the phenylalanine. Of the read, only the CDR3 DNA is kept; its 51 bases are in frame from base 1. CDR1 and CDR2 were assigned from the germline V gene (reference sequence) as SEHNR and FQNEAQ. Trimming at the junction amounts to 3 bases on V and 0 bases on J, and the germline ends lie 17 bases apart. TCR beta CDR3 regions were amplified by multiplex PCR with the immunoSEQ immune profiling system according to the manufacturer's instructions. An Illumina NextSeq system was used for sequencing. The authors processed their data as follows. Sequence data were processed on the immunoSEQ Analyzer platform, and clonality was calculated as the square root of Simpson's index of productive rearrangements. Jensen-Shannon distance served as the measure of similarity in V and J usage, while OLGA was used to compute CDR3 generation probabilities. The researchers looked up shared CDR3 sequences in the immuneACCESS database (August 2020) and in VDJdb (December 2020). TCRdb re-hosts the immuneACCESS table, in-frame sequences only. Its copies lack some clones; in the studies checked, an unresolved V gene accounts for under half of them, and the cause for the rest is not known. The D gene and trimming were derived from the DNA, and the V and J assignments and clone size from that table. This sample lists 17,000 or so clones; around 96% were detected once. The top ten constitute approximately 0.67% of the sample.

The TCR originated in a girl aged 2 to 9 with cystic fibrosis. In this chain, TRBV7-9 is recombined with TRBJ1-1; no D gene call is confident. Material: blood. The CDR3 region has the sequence CASSFSGSLIMNTEAFF. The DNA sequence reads TGTGCCAGCAGCTTTTCCGGGTCCCTGATTATGAACACTGAAGCTTTCTTT.